The rows below give T cell receptor beta chains drawn from one sample of a study of blood T cells in healthy people across ages. MiXCR, applied by TCRdb to the 5' RACE reads, yields one record per CDR3 protein. The data contain fewer than 600,000 distinct CDR3 sequences, over 25% of them singletons. The same data also contributed to another study, on T cells of mothers and their children.

Sequencing was done on a sample of blood. The receptors here all came from a boy between 2 and 10 years old in good health. CDR3s include the opening cysteine and the closing phenylalanine or tryptophan. A D gene is named only where the DNA matches it firmly. Not all rows give a size; the values are once, few, many and, for expanded clones, a class.

V gene: TRBV7-6
clone size: -
J gene: TRBJ2-5
D gene: TRBD2
CDR3 DNA: TGTGCCAGCAGCCAGACTAGCCGGGCTAGGGAGACCCAGTACTTC
CDR3 protein: CASSQTSRARETQYF

V gene: TRBV14
clone size: few
J gene: TRBJ2-7
D gene: TRBD1
CDR3 DNA: TGTGCCAGCAGCCAGGCCGGGACAGGGACCTACGAGCAGTACTTC
CDR3 protein: CASSQAGTGTYEQYF

V gene: TRBV5-1
clone size: -
J gene: TRBJ1-1
D gene: TRBD1
CDR3 DNA: TGCGCCAGCAGCCTCGGAGGGGGCTATGCTTTCTTT
CDR3 protein: CASSLGGGYAFF

V gene: TRBV2
clone size: -
J gene: TRBJ1-4
D gene: -
CDR3 DNA: TGTGCCAGCAGTGATTTGGACGGTGCAACTAATGAAAAACTGTTTTTT
CDR3 protein: CASSDLDGATNEKLFF

V gene: TRBV7-8
clone size: few
J gene: TRBJ2-3
D gene: -
CDR3 DNA: TGTGCCAGCAGCTTCAGCCCCGGGGACCGCCCCTGGCCAGATACGCAGTATTTT
CDR3 protein: CASSFSPGDRPWPDTQYF

V gene: TRBV24-1
clone size: -
J gene: TRBJ2-7
D gene: TRBD2
CDR3 DNA: TGTGCCACCAGTGATTCTACACTAGCGGGGACCTACGAGCAGTACTTC
CDR3 protein: CATSDSTLAGTYEQYF

V gene: TRBV18
clone size: -
J gene: TRBJ2-1
D gene: TRBD2
CDR3 DNA: TGTGCCAGCTCACCTAGAGGACCGGGACTAGCGGGGTTCAGCTCCTACAATGAGCAGTTCTTC
CDR3 protein: CASSPRGPGLAGFSSYNEQFF

V gene: TRBV24-1
clone size: few
J gene: TRBJ1-1
D gene: -
CDR3 DNA: TGTGCCACCAGTGGGGGGTTCAATGAAGCTTTCTTT
CDR3 protein: CATSGGFNEAFF

V gene: TRBV6-5
clone size: -
J gene: TRBJ2-2
D gene: -
CDR3 DNA: TGTGCCAGCAGCCTAGACACCAGCGGCGGGGAGCTGTTTTTT
CDR3 protein: CASSLDTSGGELFF

V gene: TRBV6-5
clone size: few
J gene: TRBJ2-2
D gene: -
CDR3 DNA: TGTGCCAGCAGTTACAGTCGGAACACCGGGGAGCTGTTTTTT
CDR3 protein: CASSYSRNTGELFF

V gene: TRBV4-3
clone size: few
J gene: TRBJ2-2
D gene: -
CDR3 DNA: TGCGCCAGCAGCTTTGGACGCATCGGAACCGGGGAGCTGTTTTTT
CDR3 protein: CASSFGRIGTGELFF

V gene: TRBV7-9
clone size: few
J gene: TRBJ1-2
D gene: -
CDR3 DNA: TGTGCCAGCAGCAACTACAGGGTTAACTATGGCTACACCTTC
CDR3 protein: CASSNYRVNYGYTF

V gene: TRBV5-1
clone size: few
J gene: TRBJ2-1
D gene: TRBD2
CDR3 DNA: TGCGCCAGCAGCTTGGGACGCGTAGCGGGAGATGGTAATGAGCAGTTCTTC
CDR3 protein: CASSLGRVAGDGNEQFF

V gene: TRBV12-3/TRBV12-4
clone size: few
J gene: TRBJ2-7
D gene: TRBD1
CDR3 DNA: TGTGCCAGCAGTCTTAACCAGGGGGACGACGAGCAGTACTTC
CDR3 protein: CASSLNQGDDEQYF

V gene: TRBV12-5
clone size: few
J gene: TRBJ2-3
D gene: TRBD1
CDR3 DNA: TGTGCTAGTGGTTTGGAACGGACAGGATCCTACGATACGCAGTATTTT
CDR3 protein: CASGLERTGSYDTQYF

V gene: TRBV6-5
clone size: -
J gene: TRBJ2-7
D gene: TRBD1
CDR3 DNA: TGTGCCAGCAGAAAGGACAGGGGGCGCGAGCAGTACTTC
CDR3 protein: CASRKDRGREQYF

V gene: TRBV29-1
clone size: -
J gene: TRBJ2-3
D gene: TRBD2
CDR3 DNA: TGCAGCGGTGGACTAGCGGGGAGGGATACGCAGTATTTT
CDR3 protein: CSGGLAGRDTQYF

V gene: TRBV20-1
clone size: -
J gene: TRBJ2-3
D gene: -
CDR3 DNA: TGCAGTGCTAGGCCCGGGACCGCAGCGCATTTT
CDR3 protein: CSARPGTAAHF

V gene: TRBV6-5
clone size: -
J gene: TRBJ2-7
D gene: TRBD1
CDR3 DNA: TGTGCCAGCAGTCGGACAGGGGACGAGCAGTACTTC
CDR3 protein: CASSRTGDEQYF

V gene: TRBV5-1
clone size: -
J gene: TRBJ2-1
D gene: TRBD1
CDR3 DNA: TGCGCCAGCAGCTTGGGAGGGGGCGCGAACAATGAGCAGTTCTTC
CDR3 protein: CASSLGGGANNEQFF

V gene: TRBV12-3/TRBV12-4
clone size: few
J gene: TRBJ1-6
D gene: -
CDR3 DNA: TGTGCCAGCAGCCCTTTTCTTCTGGGGCTTAATTCACCCCTCCACTTT
CDR3 protein: CASSPFLLGLNSPLHF

V gene: TRBV13
clone size: few
J gene: TRBJ1-1
D gene: -
CDR3 DNA: TGTGCCAGCAGCTTTCATTCAATGAACACTGAAGCTTCCTTT
CDR3 protein: CASSFHSMNTEASF

V gene: TRBV30
clone size: -
J gene: TRBJ2-5
D gene: -
CDR3 DNA: TGTGCCTGGAGTCTCCGGACAGTAGCTGGGGAGACCCAGTACTTC
CDR3 protein: CAWSLRTVAGETQYF

V gene: TRBV7-2
clone size: -
J gene: TRBJ2-3
D gene: TRBD1
CDR3 DNA: TGTGCCAGCAGCTTAGGAGGGGGGACAGGGGGCACAGATACGCAGTATTTT
CDR3 protein: CASSLGGGTGGTDTQYF

V gene: TRBV7-2
clone size: -
J gene: TRBJ2-3
D gene: -
CDR3 DNA: TGTGCCAGCAGCCTCCAGCGGAGGGATACGCAGTATTTT
CDR3 protein: CASSLQRRDTQYF

V gene: TRBV7-2
clone size: -
J gene: TRBJ2-5
D gene: TRBD2
CDR3 DNA: TGTGCCAGCAGCCCGACTAGCGGGCTTCAAGAGACCCAGTACTTC
CDR3 protein: CASSPTSGLQETQYF

V gene: TRBV5-1
clone size: -
J gene: TRBJ2-7
D gene: -
CDR3 DNA: TGCGCCAGCAGCTTGTCTTTGTATTACGGGGTTTGGAACGAGCAGTACTTC
CDR3 protein: CASSLSLYYGVWNEQYF

V gene: TRBV27
clone size: -
J gene: TRBJ1-3
D gene: -
CDR3 DNA: TGTGCCAGCAGGCGCACCGGGACGGTCTCTGGAAACACCATATATTTT
CDR3 protein: CASRRTGTVSGNTIYF

V gene: TRBV20-1
clone size: -
J gene: TRBJ2-3
D gene: TRBD2
CDR3 DNA: TGCAGTGCTATCCCCCTCCAGCGGGGGGGACCAGATACGCAGTATTTT
CDR3 protein: CSAIPLQRGGPDTQYF

V gene: TRBV3-1
clone size: few
J gene: TRBJ1-1
D gene: -
CDR3 DNA: TGTGCCAGCAGCCAAGACAGTCAGATGAACACTGAAGCTTTCTTT
CDR3 protein: CASSQDSQMNTEAFF

V gene: TRBV6-1
clone size: -
J gene: TRBJ1-6
D gene: -
CDR3 DNA: TGTGCCAGCAGCACCGGAGGGGCGTCTTCACCCCTCCACTTT
CDR3 protein: CASSTGGASSPLHF

V gene: TRBV10-3
clone size: -
J gene: TRBJ2-5
D gene: -
CDR3 DNA: TGTGCCATCAGTGAGAACGGGGGCGCGATGGATGATGAGACCCAGTACTTC
CDR3 protein: CAISENGGAMDDETQYF

V gene: TRBV12-3/TRBV12-4
clone size: few
J gene: TRBJ2-1
D gene: -
CDR3 DNA: TGTGCCAGCTCAGCGGGTATCTACAATGAGCAGTTCTTC
CDR3 protein: CASSAGIYNEQFF

V gene: TRBV6-5
clone size: -
J gene: TRBJ2-1
D gene: -
CDR3 DNA: TGTGCCAGCAGCCCTCAGATATCCTCCTACAATGAGCAGTTCTTC
CDR3 protein: CASSPQISSYNEQFF

V gene: TRBV10-3
clone size: few
J gene: TRBJ2-3
D gene: -
CDR3 DNA: TGTGCCACCCGGACAGAAACTAGCACAGATACGCAGTATTTT
CDR3 protein: CATRTETSTDTQYF

V gene: TRBV2
clone size: few
J gene: TRBJ2-5
D gene: -
CDR3 DNA: TGTGCCAGCAGTGAACGGGGGCAAGAGACCCAGTACTTC
CDR3 protein: CASSERGQETQYF

V gene: TRBV10-3
clone size: -
J gene: TRBJ2-7
D gene: TRBD1
CDR3 DNA: TGTGCCATCAGTGGACAGGGATTTTCCTACGAGCAGTACTTC
CDR3 protein: CAISGQGFSYEQYF

V gene: TRBV15
clone size: -
J gene: TRBJ2-7
D gene: -
CDR3 DNA: TGTGCCACCAGCGGAAGACCGGGATACAACTCCTACGAGCAGTACTTC
CDR3 protein: CATSGRPGYNSYEQYF

V gene: TRBV21-1
clone size: -
J gene: TRBJ1-3
D gene: -
CDR3 DNA: TGTGCCAGCAGCACCCTTACGGGACGTTCTGGAAACACCATATATTTT
CDR3 protein: CASSTLTGRSGNTIYF

V gene: TRBV10-3
clone size: -
J gene: TRBJ2-2
D gene: TRBD1
CDR3 DNA: TGTGCCATCAGGCTTGGACAGGAGAACACCGGGGAGCTGTTTTTT
CDR3 protein: CAIRLGQENTGELFF

V gene: TRBV12-3/TRBV12-4
clone size: few
J gene: TRBJ1-2
D gene: TRBD1
CDR3 DNA: TGTGCCAGCAGTTCGGAATACAGGGGACCCTATGGCTACACCTTC
CDR3 protein: CASSSEYRGPYGYTF

V gene: TRBV7-9
clone size: -
J gene: TRBJ2-4
D gene: TRBD1
CDR3 DNA: TGTGCCTGCAGCTTACTAGGACAGGTCCTAGCCAAAAACATTCAGTACTTC
CDR3 protein: CACSLLGQVLAKNIQYF

V gene: TRBV18
clone size: -
J gene: TRBJ1-3
D gene: TRBD1
CDR3 DNA: TGTGCCAGCTCTTCGGGACAGCTCCCCTCTGGAAACACCATATATTTT
CDR3 protein: CASSSGQLPSGNTIYF

V gene: TRBV10-3
clone size: -
J gene: TRBJ2-5
D gene: TRBD1
CDR3 DNA: TGTGCCATCAGTGAGTCGACAGGGCCGGAGACCCAGTACTTC
CDR3 protein: CAISESTGPETQYF

V gene: TRBV12-3/TRBV12-4
clone size: -
J gene: TRBJ2-3
D gene: TRBD2
CDR3 DNA: TGTGCCAGCAGTGCACTAGCGGGAGGCGCAGATACGCAGTATTTT
CDR3 protein: CASSALAGGADTQYF

V gene: TRBV12-3/TRBV12-4
clone size: few
J gene: TRBJ2-1
D gene: -
CDR3 DNA: TGTGCCAGCAGTTCCTTCGGCCCCTCTAACAACGATGAGCAGTTCTTC
CDR3 protein: CASSSFGPSNNDEQFF

V gene: TRBV5-4
clone size: few
J gene: TRBJ2-2
D gene: TRBD1
CDR3 DNA: TGTGCCAGCACCAGGGGACAGGGGGTTACCGGGGAGCTGTTTTTT
CDR3 protein: CASTRGQGVTGELFF

V gene: TRBV7-6
clone size: few
J gene: TRBJ1-1
D gene: -
CDR3 DNA: TGTGCCAGCAGCTCGACAGGTATGGCGGCTTTCTTT
CDR3 protein: CASSSTGMAAFF

V gene: TRBV12-3/TRBV12-4
clone size: -
J gene: TRBJ2-1
D gene: -
CDR3 DNA: TGTGCCAGTATGGCGGGGCCTACAAGGGAGCAGTTCTTC
CDR3 protein: CASMAGPTREQFF